The clone carrying this T cell receptor (beta chain) came up a few times. The target antigen is unknown. The identical CDR3 is also encoded by other nucleotide sequences in the sample. The table came from immunoSEQ multiplex PCR; TCRdb's copy has only in-frame clones and leaves some out. The sample has around 140,000 clones; over 85% are singletons. This CDR3 region has 13 residues. CDR1 and CDR2 (germline): SGHRS, YFSETQ. Trimming removed 0 bases from V and 1 base from J, with 3 bases in between. The data were taken from a study of T cell responses to AZD1222 COVID-19 vaccine. Notes on the study in general: Just a handful of people given AZD1222 tested seropositive at baseline. Vaccination with two AZD1222 doses was followed by a rise in Spike-specific TCR breadth and depth. Clonal diversity may have been underestimated in mostly white British donors. After the peak T cell response, and only then, were repertoires sampled.

This TCR was recovered from an adult in good health. Sequencing was performed on peripheral blood, taken on day 0 of MenACWY control vaccination. The J gene is TRBJ2-3, the V gene TRBV5-1; no definite D call. The CDR3 loop reads CASSLGGTDTQYF. The CDR3 coding sequence is TGCGCCAGCAGCTTGGGGGGCACAGATACGCAGTATTTT. Full variable domain (missing parts from reference TRBV5-1 and TRBJ2-3): KAGVTQTPRYLIKTRGQQVTLSCSPISGHRSVSWYQQTPGQGLQFLFEYFSETQRNKGNFPGRFSGRQFSNSRSEMNVSTLELGDSALYLCASSLGGTDTQYFGPGTRLTVL.